The entry that follows covers one T cell receptor (beta chain) sequence. Trimming cost V 3 bases and J 0 bases; bases outside gene matches: 4. This CDR3 spans 14 amino acids. Germline loops: CDR1 GTSNPN, CDR2 SVGIG (reference sequence). Sequencing was performed with immunoSEQ multiplex PCR; in TCRdb, only in-frame clones are kept and a portion is missing. The sample carries 5,000 to 7,000 clones, roughly 69% recorded once. Noted treatment: preoperative locoregional IRX-2 cytokine immunotherapy. Preoperative locoregional IRX-2 cytokine immunotherapy was tested in the phase Ib source study. The sample is drawn from a study of preoperative IRX-2 immunotherapy in early breast cancer.

The clonotype comes from a human donor with breast cancer. The chain combines TRBV30 with TRBJ2-5, with TRBD1 matching over 7 bases. The sample in question was tumor tissue, obtained before IRX-2 immunotherapy. The CDR3 loop is CAWRSQGDQETQYF. In DNA form, the CDR3 reads TGTGCCTGGAGAAGCCAGGGGGACCAAGAGACCCAGTACTTC.